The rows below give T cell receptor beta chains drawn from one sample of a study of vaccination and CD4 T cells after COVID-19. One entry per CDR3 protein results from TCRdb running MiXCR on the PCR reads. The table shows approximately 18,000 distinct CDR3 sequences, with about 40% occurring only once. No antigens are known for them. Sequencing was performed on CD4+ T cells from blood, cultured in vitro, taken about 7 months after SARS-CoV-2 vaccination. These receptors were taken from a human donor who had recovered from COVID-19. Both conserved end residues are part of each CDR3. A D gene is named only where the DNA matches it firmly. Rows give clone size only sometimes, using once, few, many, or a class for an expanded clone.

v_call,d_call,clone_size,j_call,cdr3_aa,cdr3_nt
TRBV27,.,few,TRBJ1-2,CASNPIRELGYGYTF,TGTGCCAGCAACCCAATTAGGGAGTTGGGCTATGGCTACACCTTC
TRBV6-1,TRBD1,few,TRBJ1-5,CASSRTGTDQPQHF,TGTGCCAGCAGTAGGACAGGGACAGATCAGCCCCAGCATTTT
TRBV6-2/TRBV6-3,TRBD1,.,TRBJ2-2,CASSLGTGRGTRELFF,TGTGCCAGCAGTTTAGGGACAGGCAGGGGCACCAGGGAGCTGTTTTTT
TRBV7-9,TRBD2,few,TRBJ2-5,CASSLLASGSGGETQYF,TGTGCCAGCAGCTTACTCGCTAGCGGGAGTGGTGGGGAGACCCAGTACTTC
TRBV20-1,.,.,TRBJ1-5,CSALMNARRGDQPQHF,TGCAGTGCCCTCATGAACGCCCGAAGGGGAGATCAGCCCCAGCATTTT
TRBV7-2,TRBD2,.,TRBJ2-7,CASSDGLGLYEQYF,TGTGCCAGCAGCGACGGACTAGGGTTATACGAGCAGTACTTC
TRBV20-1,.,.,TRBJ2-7,CSARTGYEQYF,TGCAGTGCGAGGACGGGCTACGAGCAGTACTTC
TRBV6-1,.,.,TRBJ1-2,CASSEAWGDGYTF,TGTGCCAGCAGTGAAGCGTGGGGAGATGGCTACACCTTC
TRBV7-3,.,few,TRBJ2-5,CASSPTGDQETQYF,TGTGCCAGCAGCCCGACAGGAGACCAAGAGACCCAGTACTTC
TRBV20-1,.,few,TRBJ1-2,CSARDGSGFGYTF,TGCAGTGCTAGAGATGGGTCGGGCTTTGGCTACACCTTC